This T cell receptor beta chain stems from a study of cytotoxic CD8 clonotypes in ibrutinib-treated CLL. For this clone: Its antigen is currently unknown.

Depth targeted 1 in 200,000 to 1 in 1 million T cells, averaging roughly 9.3x coverage per clonotype. Assay used: immunoSEQ multiplex PCR; TCRdb lists only in-frame clones, some missing. The sample includes roughly 49,000 clones, roughly 83% of them seen just once. Findings and caveats of the study: Private clonotypes, not public ones, expanded at ibrutinib response. Sustained-remission and progressing patients had unequal sampling times.

The junction had 1 base not matched to a gene; V was cut back by 4 bases and J by 3 bases. This CDR3 comprises 13 residues. In germline, CDR1 is MNHNY, CDR2 SVGAGI (reference sequence). The chain combines TRBV6-6 with TRBJ1-2, with TRBD1 identical over 8 bases. This receptor was identified in a human donor with chronic lymphocytic leukemia. The source material was PBMCs, sampled after 24 months of ibrutinib treatment. The DNA for the CDR3 is TGTGCCAGCAGTTCGACAGGGGACTATGGCTACACCTTC. Protein product: CASSSTGDYGYTF.